The clone carrying this T cell receptor beta chain appeared a few times. Antigen unknown. The PCR had 60 Vbeta and 13 Jbeta primers. Profiled with immunoSEQ multiplex PCR; TCRdb holds only in-frame clones, not every one. The sample has approximately 130,000 clones, over 75% seen once. The sample is drawn from a study of cytomegalovirus exposure and HLA in healthy donors. Whole-study findings and limits: Of the V segments, some could not be distinguished, including TRBV6-2 and TRBV6-3, and were excluded. Across donors, presence/absence analyses took sequencing depth to be roughly uniform.

The CDR3 is 13 residues long. Germline CDR1 and CDR2: GTSNPN and SVGIG (reference sequence). V lost 1 base and J lost 7; bases outside the gene matches: 6. The specimen sequenced was PBMCs. The J gene is TRBJ1-2, the V gene TRBV30; 7 bases agree with TRBD1. This clonotype was obtained from a woman between 40 and 55 years old in good health and CMV-seropositive. The CDR3 DNA reads TGTGCCTGGAGTGCGACAGGGCTGGGTGGCTACACCTTC. Its translation: CAWSATGLGGYTF. The entire variable domain, with the rest obtained from reference TRBV30 and TRBJ1-2, is as follows: SQTIHQWPATLVQPVGSPLSLECTVEGTSNPNLYWYRQAAGRGLQLLFYSVGIGQISSEVPQNLSASRPQDRQFILSSKKLLLSDSGFYLCAWSATGLGGYTFGSGTRLTVV.